This T cell receptor (beta chain) was identified in a study of post-analysis software for immune sequencing data. Study as a whole: The cohort encompassed relapsing-remitting, secondary progressive and progressive-relapsing multiple sclerosis disease courses. Study observations and caveats: Patients had higher frequencies than controls of five or six TRBV segments, including TRBV5-6, TRBV5-1 and TRBV20-1. Controls showed significantly higher normalized Chao1 diversity than did multiple sclerosis patients. Analysis by F measure revealed that same-batch samples clustered strongly together.

Notes on this clonotype: The antigen remains undetermined.

Unique molecular identifiers were present in the TCR beta cDNA libraries. Roughly 450,000 cDNA molecules came from around 1 to 9.1 million T cells. TCRdb reprocessed the PCR reads with MiXCR, giving one entry per CDR3 protein. The top ten clones hold approximately 7.7% of a sample with about 430,000 distinct CDR3 sequences, roughly 40% of them seen once. Germline CDR1 and CDR2: SQVTM and ANQGSEA. The V and J ends lost 4 bases and 6 bases respectively, with 6 bases between them. CDR3 length: 10 amino acids. The V and J genes are TRBV29-1 and TRBJ1-2, with D hard to call. The sequenced sample was blood. The TCR sequence derives from a girl aged 2 to 10 with multiple sclerosis. CDR3 bases: TGCAGCGTTGCTCGGGATGGCTACACCTTC. It translates to CSVARDGYTF.